The following is a TCR beta chain sequence with its context. These data are taken from a study of PD-L1 blockade in urothelial cancer. Study-wide context: Blood yielded a median of approximately 130,000 T cells per sample.

Spiking of synthetic TCR analog templates was performed in each PCR. Some clones are missing from TCRdb's copy, which holds only in-frame ones; the method was immunoSEQ multiplex PCR. In the table there are about 69,000 clones, roughly 89% of which are singletons. Each patient supplied 1 to 8 pretreatment and on-treatment samples. The germline V gene has CDR1 GTSNPN and CDR2 SVGIG (reference sequence). The V gene lost 8 bases and the J gene lost 8 bases, with 12 bases spanning the gap. This CDR3 contains 10 residues. Sequenced material: PBMCs, taken around atezolizumab (anti-PD-L1) treatment. The chain combines TRBV30 with TRBJ1-2, with a weak D call TRBD1 (5 bases). The clonotype comes from a man aged 55 to 70 with urothelial cancer. CDR3 DNA sequence: TGTGCCGGGATGGGGCAAGGCTACACCTTC. It yields the protein CAGMGQGYTF.